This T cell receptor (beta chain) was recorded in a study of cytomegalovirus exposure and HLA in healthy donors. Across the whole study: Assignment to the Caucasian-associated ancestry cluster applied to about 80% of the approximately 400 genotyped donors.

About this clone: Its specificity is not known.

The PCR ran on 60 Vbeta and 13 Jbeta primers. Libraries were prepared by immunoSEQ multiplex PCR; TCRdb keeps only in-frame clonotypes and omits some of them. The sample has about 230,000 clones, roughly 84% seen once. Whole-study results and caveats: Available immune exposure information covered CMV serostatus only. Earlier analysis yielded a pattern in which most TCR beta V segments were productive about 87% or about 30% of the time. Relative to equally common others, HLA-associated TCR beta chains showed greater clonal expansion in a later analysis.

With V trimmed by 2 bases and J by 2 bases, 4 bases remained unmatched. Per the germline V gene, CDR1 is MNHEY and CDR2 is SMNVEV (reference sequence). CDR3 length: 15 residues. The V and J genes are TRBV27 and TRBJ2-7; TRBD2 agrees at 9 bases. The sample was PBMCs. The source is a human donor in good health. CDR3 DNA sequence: TGTGCCAGCAGTTTAAAGCGGGAGGCCCCCTACGAGCAGTACTTC. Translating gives CASSLKREAPYEQYF.